This T cell receptor beta chain comes out of a study of memory CD4+ T cells and cytomegalovirus serostatus. Overall study findings and caveats: Suggested: most of the CMV-linked TCR signature lies in CD4+ memory cells. 67 of 164 known CMV-associated TCRbeta sequences appeared in CD4+ memory.

Comments on this clone: As yet, its antigen is unknown.

The repertoire was sequenced with immunoSEQ multiplex PCR; TCRdb's copy has only in-frame clones and lacks some. The sample comprises fewer than 35,000 clones, 75% to 85% of which are singletons, and approximately 0.7% rests with the top ten. This CDR3 is built from 15 residues. CDR1 and CDR2 (germline): LNHDA, SQIVND (reference sequence). Trimming removed 6 bases from V and 1 base from J, with 16 bases in between. The sort gate was single viable CD3+CD4+CD8-CD45RO+ cells for memory CD4+ T cells. Serum IgG to CMV pp150, pp28, p38 and p52 defined serostatus. The chain employs TRBV19 and TRBJ2-7, with D possibly called TRBD1 or TRBD2 (5 bases each). The sequenced sample consisted of memory CD4+ T cells from blood. The source of this sequence is an adult in good health and CMV-seronegative. CDR3 sequence (DNA): TGTGCCAGTAGAAGAGGGCAGGGCGAGTCCTACGAGCAGTACTTC. It is translated as CASRRGQGESYEQYF.